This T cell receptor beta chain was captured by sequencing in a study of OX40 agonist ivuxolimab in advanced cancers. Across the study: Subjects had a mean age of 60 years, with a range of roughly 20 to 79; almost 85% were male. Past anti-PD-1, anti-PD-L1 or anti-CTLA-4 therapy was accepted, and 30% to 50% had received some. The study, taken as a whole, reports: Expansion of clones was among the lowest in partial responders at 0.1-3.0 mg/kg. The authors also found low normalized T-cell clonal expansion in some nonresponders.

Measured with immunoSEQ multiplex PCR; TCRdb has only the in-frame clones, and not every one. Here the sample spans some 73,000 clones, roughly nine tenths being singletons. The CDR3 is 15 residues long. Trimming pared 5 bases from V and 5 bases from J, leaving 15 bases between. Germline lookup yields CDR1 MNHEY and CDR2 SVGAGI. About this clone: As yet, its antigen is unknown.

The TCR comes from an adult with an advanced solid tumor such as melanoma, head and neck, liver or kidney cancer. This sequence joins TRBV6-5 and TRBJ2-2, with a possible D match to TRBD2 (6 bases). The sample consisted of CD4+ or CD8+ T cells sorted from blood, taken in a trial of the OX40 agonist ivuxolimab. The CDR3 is CASSPSGGRTGELFF. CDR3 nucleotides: TGTGCCAGCAGTCCCTCCGGTGGGAGGACCGGGGAGCTGTTTTTT.